Presented here are 15 T cell receptor beta chains from one specimen sequenced in a study of Graves' ophthalmopathy and Graves' hyperthyroidism. The TCR beta CDR3 regions underwent amplification from RNA transcripts. Scientists carried out first-round RT-PCR using HTBI primers and then a second-round multiplex PCR. TCRdb re-analysed the multiplex PCR reads in MiXCR, keeping a single row per CDR3 protein. The sample lists approximately 540,000 distinct CDR3 sequences, about 40% occurring once. The sequencing sample was made of peripheral blood or thyroid tissue (not recorded which). The receptors stem from an adult man with Graves' hyperthyroidism.

This clonotype was detected ten times or more. The chain is built from TRBV6-6 and TRBJ2-7; possibly TRBD1 for D (6 bases). CDR1 and CDR2 (germline): MNHNY, SVGAGI (reference sequence). V was pared by 8 bases and J by 3 bases, with 17 bases between. The CDR3 sequence is 14 residues long. As DNA, the CDR3 is TGTGCCAGCGTGGGGGCAGCACAGTACTACGAGCAGTACTTC. Its translation: CASVGAAQYYEQYF.

This clonotype was counted between two and nine times. CDR3 sequence (DNA): TGCAGCTCACCACGGACGTTCACCTCCTACGAGCAGTACTTC. As protein: CSSPRTFTSYEQYF. The chain couples TRBV29-1 to TRBJ2-7; D is undetermined. Trimming stripped 8 bases from V and 0 bases from J, with 17 bases between. The CDR3 loop spans 14 amino acids. The germline V gene encodes CDR1 SQVTM and CDR2 ANQGSEA.

V gene TRBV29-1 combines with J gene TRBJ1-2, with TRBD1 matching 9 bases. Trimming removed 8 bases from V and 8 bases from J; junction bases left unmatched: 9. The CDR3 is 12 residues long. CDR1 and CDR2 (germline): SQVTM, ANQGSEA. This chain's CDR3 is CSSGQGGDGYTF. CDR3 sequence (DNA): TGCAGCTCGGGACAGGGCGGCGACGGCTACACCTTC. The full variable domain, with the rest looked up from reference TRBV29-1 and TRBJ1-2, is SAVISQKPSRDICQRGTSLTIQCQVDSQVTMMFWYRQQPGQSLTLIATANQGSEATYESGFVIDKFPISRPNLTFSTLTVSNMSPEDSSIYLCSSGQGGDGYTFGSGTRLTVV.

This clonotype occurred many times. J is TRBJ1-4 and V is TRBV7-9; the D is unclear. CDR3 length: 15 residues. Trimming pared 4 bases from V and 8 bases from J, leaving 17 bases between. Germline-derived CDR1 and CDR2 are SEHNR and FQNEAQ (reference sequence). CDR3 nucleotide sequence: TGTGCCAGCAGCTCCCACCTCCTCGGAATGGAAAAACTGTTTTTT. The encoded protein is CASSSHLLGMEKLFF. Drawing the rest from reference TRBV7-9 and TRBJ1-4, the complete variable domain is DTGVSQNPRHKITKRGQNVTFRCDPISEHNRLYWYRQTLGQGPEFLTYFQNEAQLEKSRLLSDRFSAERPKGSFSTLEIQRTEQGDSAMYLCASSSHLLGMEKLFFGSGTQLSVL.

This clonotype has ten or more counts. The chain is built from TRBV11-2 and TRBJ2-5; D is ambiguous. The germline V and J ends were trimmed by 2 bases and 7 bases, with 8 bases remaining between them. CDR1 and CDR2 from the germline V gene are SGHAT and FQNNGV. CDR3 length: 12 amino acids. DNA for the CDR3: TGTGCCAGCAGCTTAAACCGAAGGACCCAGTACTTC. This codes for CASSLNRRTQYF. The entire variable domain, with the rest obtained from reference TRBV11-2 and TRBJ2-5, is as follows: EAGVAQSPRYKIIEKRQSVAFWCNPISGHATLYWYQQILGQGPKLLIQFQNNGVVDDSQLPKDRFSAERLKGVDSTLKIQPAKLEDSAVYLCASSLNRRTQYFGPGTRLLVL.

This clonotype was seen repeatedly, ten times or more. V gene TRBV25-1 combines with J gene TRBJ1-4; no firm D call. V lost 1 base and J lost 0, with 6 bases in between. CDR3 length equals 15 residues. Germline V CDR1 and CDR2: MGHDK, SYGVNS. CDR3 sequence (DNA): TGTGCCAGCAGTGAATGGGGAGCAACTAATGAAAAACTGTTTTTT. Its protein is CASSEWGATNEKLFF.

The table lists this clonotype with a few counts. V and J are TRBV19 and TRBJ1-5; no definite D call. This CDR3 has 15 amino acids. The germline gives CDR1 LNHDA, CDR2 SQIVND (reference sequence). With 1 base removed from V and 0 bases from J, the gap between germline ends came to 7 bases. The CDR3 DNA sequence: TGTGCCAGTAGTATAGTCCGGACTAGCAATCAGCCCCAGCATTTT. Amino acids: CASSIVRTSNQPQHF.

This clonotype was picked up a small number of times. This rearrangement joins TRBV20-1 to TRBJ2-3, with D possibly being TRBD2 (5 bases). This CDR3 is built from 13 residues. Per germline, CDR1 DFQATT and CDR2 SNEGSKA (reference sequence). V gave up 8 bases and J gave up 2 bases, with 14 bases separating them. CDR3 nucleotide sequence: TGCAGTTGCACCGGGGAACACACAGATACGCAGTATTTT. Its protein is CSCTGEHTDTQYF.

This clonotype was picked up many times. The chain links TRBV11-2 to TRBJ2-7, with 7 bases aligning to TRBD2. This CDR3 comprises 16 residues. Germline values: CDR1 SGHAT, CDR2 FQNNGV. The junction had 8 bases not matched to a gene; V was cut back by 0 bases and J by 3 bases. In DNA, the CDR3 is TGTGCCAGCAGCTTAGAGTCCCTAGCGGACGTCTACGAGCAGTACTTC. Translation: CASSLESLADVYEQYF.

This clonotype was recorded at least ten times. J is TRBJ1-5 and V is TRBV20-1, with TRBD1 identical over 8 bases. This CDR3 comprises 17 residues. V was clipped by 4 bases and J by 1 base; unmatched bases: 12. Germline V CDR1 and CDR2: DFQATT, SNEGSKA (reference sequence). CDR3: CSATQGGRGLSNQPQHF. DNA for the CDR3: TGCAGTGCTACCCAAGGGGGCAGGGGGCTGAGCAATCAGCCCCAGCATTTT.

In this sample, this clonotype turned up many times. V gene TRBV7-8 combines with J gene TRBJ2-3; D perhaps matches TRBD1 (6 bases). Germline-derived CDR1 and CDR2 are SGHVS and FQNEAQ. The length of the CDR3 is 12 residues. Trimming took off 5 bases at V and 10 bases at J, with 13 bases between the two ends. CDR3 amino acids: CASSDRPGPQYF. The CDR3, as DNA: TGTGCCAGCAGCGACAGGCCCGGTCCGCAGTATTTT.

J is TRBJ2-5 and V is TRBV20-1, with 7 bases lining up with TRBD2. Unmatched junction bases numbered 4, after V lost 1 base and J lost 5 bases. CDR3 size: 13 residues. CDR1 and CDR2 from the germline V gene are DFQATT and SNEGSKA (reference sequence). The CDR3 spells CSARAPGGETQYF. The DNA of the CDR3 is TGCAGTGCTAGAGCCCCCGGGGGGGAGACCCAGTACTTC.

V and J are TRBV7-2 and TRBJ2-7; D is possibly TRBD1 or TRBD2 (5 bases each). This CDR3 contains 15 residues. V was clipped by 5 bases and J by 3 bases, with 17 bases between them. In germline, CDR1 is SGHTA, CDR2 FQGNSA. The CDR3 reads CASSLGTSHLYEQYF. CDR3 sequence (DNA): TGTGCCAGCAGCCTAGGGACCTCGCACCTCTACGAGCAGTACTTC.

The V gene is TRBV12-3 or TRBV12-4, the J gene TRBJ2-5; 8 bases are a match to TRBD2. The trim removed 5 bases at V and 7 bases at J, leaving 0 bases unmatched. The CDR3 is made up of 11 amino acids. The CDR3 protein is CASSRGGTQYF. The CDR3 DNA sequence: TGTGCCAGCAGTCGGGGGGGGACCCAGTACTTC.

The rearrangement uses TRBV7-6 and TRBJ1-2; a possible D gene is TRBD1 (6 bases). From germline, CDR1 is SGHVS and CDR2 FNYEAQ. The CDR3 totals 17 residues. Trimming removed 1 base from V and 6 bases from J, with 21 bases in between. The CDR3 protein is CASSLGQGRGAEHGYTF. CDR3 DNA: TGTGCCAGCAGCTTAGGGCAGGGACGGGGGGCCGAACATGGCTACACCTTC. The full variable domain, with the rest looked up from reference TRBV7-6 and TRBJ1-2, is GAGVSQSPRYKVTKRGQDVALRCDPISGHVSLYWYRQALGQGPEFLTYFNYEAQQDKSGLPNDRFSAERPEGSISTLTIQRTEQRDSAMYRCASSLGQGRGAEHGYTFGSGTRLTVV.